A selection of T cell receptor beta chains follows, all from one sample in a study of blood T cells in healthy people across ages. TCRdb passed the 5' RACE reads through MiXCR, listing each CDR3 protein once. The sample has roughly 1.4 million distinct CDR3 sequences, approximately 59% seen once. The sample consisted of blood. The source is a man aged 18-30 years in good health. Each CDR3 is given with its conserved first and last residue. Each record gives: J gene, V gene, clone size, D gene, CDR3 protein, CDR3 DNA. The D gene is left open where the match is weak. Clone sizes are given selectively: once, few, many, or a class where the clone is expanded.

j_call: TRBJ2-3; v_call: TRBV6-2/TRBV6-3; clone_size: .; d_call: .; cdr3_aa: CASCTQGDTQYF; cdr3_nt: TGTGCCAGCTGCACCCAGGGAGATACGCAGTATTTT
j_call: TRBJ2-5; v_call: TRBV20-1; clone_size: few; d_call: TRBD1; cdr3_aa: CSARAQGARETQYF; cdr3_nt: TGCAGTGCTAGAGCACAGGGGGCGAGAGAGACCCAGTACTTC
j_call: TRBJ1-1; v_call: TRBV29-1; clone_size: .; d_call: .; cdr3_aa: CSVDIGTEAFF; cdr3_nt: TGCAGCGTTGATATAGGCACTGAAGCTTTCTTT
j_call: TRBJ2-3; v_call: TRBV3-1; clone_size: .; d_call: .; cdr3_aa: CASSPLDTSTDTQYF; cdr3_nt: TGTGCCAGCAGCCCCCTTGACACCAGCACAGATACGCAGTATTTT
j_call: TRBJ2-5; v_call: TRBV12-3/TRBV12-4; clone_size: few; d_call: .; cdr3_aa: CASSFSLADVQETQYF; cdr3_nt: TGTGCCAGCAGTTTTAGCCTAGCAGATGTCCAAGAGACCCAGTACTTC
j_call: TRBJ2-4; v_call: TRBV20-1; clone_size: .; d_call: .; cdr3_aa: CSVKSIAKNIQYF; cdr3_nt: TGCAGTGTCAAAAGCATTGCCAAAAACATTCAGTACTTC
j_call: TRBJ2-7; v_call: TRBV7-9; clone_size: .; d_call: .; cdr3_aa: CASSLPTRTATYEQYF; cdr3_nt: TGTGCCAGCAGCTTACCGACCAGGACAGCAACCTACGAGCAGTACTTC
j_call: TRBJ2-1; v_call: TRBV10-3; clone_size: .; d_call: .; cdr3_aa: CAISESRQQLYNEQFF; cdr3_nt: TGTGCCATCAGTGAGTCGAGACAGCAGCTATACAATGAGCAGTTCTTC
j_call: TRBJ1-2; v_call: TRBV20-1; clone_size: .; d_call: .; cdr3_aa: CSARVRVRFNGYTF; cdr3_nt: TGCAGTGCTAGAGTTAGGGTTCGGTTCAATGGCTACACCTTC
j_call: TRBJ2-1; v_call: TRBV10-3; clone_size: .; d_call: TRBD1; cdr3_aa: CAISDPRQGPNEQFF; cdr3_nt: TGTGCCATCAGTGACCCCCGACAGGGACCCAATGAGCAGTTCTTC
j_call: TRBJ2-6; v_call: TRBV11-1; clone_size: .; d_call: TRBD1; cdr3_aa: CASSLGQLNVLTF; cdr3_nt: TGTGCCAGCAGCTTGGGACAGCTAAACGTCCTGACTTTC
j_call: TRBJ1-6; v_call: TRBV4-1; clone_size: .; d_call: TRBD1; cdr3_aa: CASSQDQSWGTEEISPLHF; cdr3_nt: TGCGCCAGCAGCCAAGATCAGAGTTGGGGGACAGAAGAGATTTCACCCCTCCACTTT
j_call: TRBJ2-3; v_call: TRBV2; clone_size: .; d_call: TRBD1; cdr3_aa: CASPRDRVVDTQYF; cdr3_nt: TGTGCCAGCCCCAGGGACAGGGTGGTGGATACGCAGTATTTT
j_call: TRBJ1-5; v_call: TRBV2; clone_size: .; d_call: TRBD1; cdr3_aa: CASAGDRGGNQPRHF; cdr3_nt: TGTGCCAGCGCCGGAGACAGGGGAGGCAATCAGCCCCGGCATTTT
j_call: TRBJ2-7; v_call: TRBV20-1; clone_size: few; d_call: .; cdr3_aa: CSARGGSDSYEQYF; cdr3_nt: TGCAGTGCTAGAGGTGGGTCTGACTCCTACGAGCAGTACTTC
j_call: TRBJ2-3; v_call: TRBV20-1; clone_size: .; d_call: .; cdr3_aa: CSALNSKGGRDTQYF; cdr3_nt: TGCAGTGCTTTAAACAGCAAGGGGGGACGAGATACGCAGTATTTT
j_call: TRBJ2-7; v_call: TRBV21-1; clone_size: .; d_call: .; cdr3_aa: CASSRRLAGGLHDEQYF; cdr3_nt: TGTGCCAGCAGCAGGCGACTAGCGGGAGGGCTGCATGACGAGCAGTACTTC
j_call: TRBJ2-7; v_call: TRBV20-1; clone_size: .; d_call: .; cdr3_aa: CSANKLTGWEQYF; cdr3_nt: TGCAGTGCTAACAAACTAACAGGGTGGGAGCAGTACTTC
j_call: TRBJ2-1; v_call: TRBV7-9; clone_size: .; d_call: .; cdr3_aa: CASSPTGPGEQFF; cdr3_nt: TGTGCCAGCAGCCCTACCGGGCCCGGAGAGCAGTTCTTC
j_call: TRBJ1-1; v_call: TRBV29-1; clone_size: .; d_call: .; cdr3_aa: CSVEVGGMNTEAFF; cdr3_nt: TGCAGCGTTGAAGTAGGCGGCATGAACACTGAAGCTTTCTTT
j_call: TRBJ1-1; v_call: TRBV29-1; clone_size: .; d_call: .; cdr3_aa: CSDRTVLSGTEAFF; cdr3_nt: TGCAGCGACCGGACAGTTTTGTCGGGCACTGAAGCTTTCTTT
j_call: TRBJ2-1; v_call: TRBV7-8; clone_size: .; d_call: TRBD2; cdr3_aa: CASSLPGLVGEQFF; cdr3_nt: TGTGCCAGCAGCTTGCCGGGACTAGTAGGTGAGCAGTTCTTC
j_call: TRBJ2-1; v_call: TRBV7-9; clone_size: few; d_call: TRBD1; cdr3_aa: CASSLGQGLLNEQFF; cdr3_nt: TGTGCCAGCAGCTTAGGACAGGGCTTACTCAATGAGCAGTTCTTC
j_call: TRBJ1-2; v_call: TRBV30; clone_size: .; d_call: TRBD1; cdr3_aa: CAWNDYPGQDHYGYTF; cdr3_nt: TGTGCCTGGAATGATTACCCGGGACAGGATCACTATGGCTACACCTTC
j_call: TRBJ2-7; v_call: TRBV7-2; clone_size: .; d_call: TRBD1; cdr3_aa: CASSLERTGTYEQYF; cdr3_nt: TGTGCCAGCAGCTTAGAGCGGACAGGCACCTACGAGCAGTACTTC
j_call: TRBJ2-7; v_call: TRBV5-1; clone_size: .; d_call: .; cdr3_aa: CASSLAFGNEQYF; cdr3_nt: TGCGCCAGCAGCTTGGCGTTTGGGAACGAGCAGTACTTC
j_call: TRBJ2-7; v_call: TRBV28; clone_size: few; d_call: TRBD1; cdr3_aa: CASKNRGLREQYF; cdr3_nt: TGTGCCTCAAAAAACAGGGGGCTGAGGGAGCAGTACTTC
j_call: TRBJ2-7; v_call: TRBV9; clone_size: .; d_call: .; cdr3_aa: CASSPRGVDTSYEQYF; cdr3_nt: TGTGCCAGCAGCCCCAGAGGTGTGGACACTTCCTACGAGCAGTACTTC
j_call: TRBJ1-6; v_call: TRBV5-1; clone_size: once; d_call: .; cdr3_aa: CASISTGGKNSPLHF; cdr3_nt: TGCGCCAGCATCTCGACGGGAGGGAAAAATTCACCCCTCCACTTT
j_call: TRBJ2-7; v_call: TRBV20-1; clone_size: few; d_call: .; cdr3_aa: CSARVSGLRYEQYF; cdr3_nt: TGCAGTGCTAGAGTGTCGGGGTTGCGCTACGAGCAGTACTTC
j_call: TRBJ2-7; v_call: TRBV2; clone_size: few; d_call: .; cdr3_aa: CASLGYSEQYF; cdr3_nt: TGTGCCAGCTTAGGGTATTCCGAGCAGTACTTC
j_call: TRBJ2-1; v_call: TRBV12-3/TRBV12-4; clone_size: .; d_call: .; cdr3_aa: CASGDGHNEQFF; cdr3_nt: TGTGCCAGCGGGGACGGGCACAATGAGCAGTTCTTC
j_call: TRBJ1-2; v_call: TRBV12-3/TRBV12-4; clone_size: few; d_call: .; cdr3_aa: CASSLATVGNYGYTF; cdr3_nt: TGTGCCAGCAGTTTAGCGACGGTGGGGAACTATGGCTACACCTTC
j_call: TRBJ2-5; v_call: TRBV7-2; clone_size: once; d_call: TRBD1; cdr3_aa: CAIIDRAQETQYF; cdr3_nt: TGTGCCATTATCGACAGGGCGCAAGAGACCCAGTACTTC
j_call: TRBJ2-4; v_call: TRBV10-3; clone_size: few; d_call: TRBD1; cdr3_aa: CAISSTTGSLDIQYF; cdr3_nt: TGTGCCATCAGCTCAACGACAGGGAGTTTAGACATTCAGTACTTC
j_call: TRBJ1-1; v_call: TRBV6-1; clone_size: .; d_call: TRBD1; cdr3_aa: CATRTGGTEAFF; cdr3_nt: TGTGCCACGAGAACAGGGGGAACTGAAGCTTTCTTT
j_call: TRBJ2-3; v_call: TRBV25-1; clone_size: .; d_call: .; cdr3_aa: CLCPGGPSTDTQYF; cdr3_nt: TGCCTGTGTCCGGGGGGCCCTAGCACAGATACGCAGTATTTT